This T cell receptor (beta chain) is from a study of molecular identifiers for immune sequencing clone quantification. CD8+CD4-CCR7+CD45RA+ sorting gave the naive CD8 T cells. The CDR3 has 13 amino acids. V was cut by 2 bases and J by 2 bases, with 7 bases left in between. The germline V gene encodes CDR1 LNHDA and CDR2 SQIVND (reference sequence). A single record per CDR3 protein comes from TCRdb applying MiXCR to the PCR reads. The table lists about 640,000 distinct CDR3 sequences, roughly 21% of them singletons. J is TRBJ2-7 and V is TRBV19; possibly TRBD2 for D (5 bases). The sequenced material came from naive CD8+ T cells from blood, with Jurkat cell RNA spiked in. Documented subset: FACS-sorted CD8+CD4-CCR7+CD45RA+ naive T cells. The receptor was derived from a human donor in good health. Some libraries in this study had Jurkat cell RNA spiked in. CDR3 amino acids: CASSITGTYEQYF. DNA of the CDR3: TGTGCCAGTAGTATAACGGGGACCTACGAGCAGTACTTC.